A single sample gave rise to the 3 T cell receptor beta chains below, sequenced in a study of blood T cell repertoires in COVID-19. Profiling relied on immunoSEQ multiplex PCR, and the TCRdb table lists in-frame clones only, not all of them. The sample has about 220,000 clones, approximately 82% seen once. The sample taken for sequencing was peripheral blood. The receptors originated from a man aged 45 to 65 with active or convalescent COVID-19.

The DNA of the CDR3 is TGTGCCAGCAGCTTACACGGGGGAGGCTATGGCTACACCTTC. Protein: CASSLHGGGYGYTF. The rearrangement uses TRBV7-2 and TRBJ1-2, with a possible D match to TRBD1 (5 bases). V was cut by 2 bases and J by 4 bases, with 11 bases left in between. The germline CDR1 and CDR2 sequences are SGHTA and FQGNSA. The CDR3 is 14 amino acids.

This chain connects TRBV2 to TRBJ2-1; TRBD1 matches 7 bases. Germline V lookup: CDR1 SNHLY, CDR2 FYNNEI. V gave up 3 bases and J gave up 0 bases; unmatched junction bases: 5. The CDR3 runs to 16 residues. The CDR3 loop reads CASSDPTGTSYNEQFF. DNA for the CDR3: TGTGCCAGCAGTGACCCGACAGGGACCTCCTACAATGAGCAGTTCTTC.

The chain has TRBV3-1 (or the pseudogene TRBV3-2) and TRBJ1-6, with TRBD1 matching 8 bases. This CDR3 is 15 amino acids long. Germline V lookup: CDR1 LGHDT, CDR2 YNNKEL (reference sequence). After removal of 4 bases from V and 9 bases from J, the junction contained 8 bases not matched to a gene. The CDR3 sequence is CASSLRTGLVSPLHF. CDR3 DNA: TGTGCCAGCAGCCTAAGGACAGGGTTAGTTTCACCCCTCCACTTT.